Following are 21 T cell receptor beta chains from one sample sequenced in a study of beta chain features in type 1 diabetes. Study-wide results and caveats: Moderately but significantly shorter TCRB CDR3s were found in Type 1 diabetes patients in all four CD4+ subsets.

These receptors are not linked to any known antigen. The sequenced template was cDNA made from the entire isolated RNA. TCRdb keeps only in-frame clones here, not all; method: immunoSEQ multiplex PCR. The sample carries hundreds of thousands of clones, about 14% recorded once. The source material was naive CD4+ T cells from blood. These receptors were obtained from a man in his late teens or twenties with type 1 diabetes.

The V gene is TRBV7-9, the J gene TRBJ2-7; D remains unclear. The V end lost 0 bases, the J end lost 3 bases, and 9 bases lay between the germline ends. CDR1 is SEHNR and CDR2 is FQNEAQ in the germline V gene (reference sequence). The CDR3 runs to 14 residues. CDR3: CASSLAGLDYEQYF. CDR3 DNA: TGTGCCAGCAGCTTAGCAGGGCTGGACTACGAGCAGTACTTC.

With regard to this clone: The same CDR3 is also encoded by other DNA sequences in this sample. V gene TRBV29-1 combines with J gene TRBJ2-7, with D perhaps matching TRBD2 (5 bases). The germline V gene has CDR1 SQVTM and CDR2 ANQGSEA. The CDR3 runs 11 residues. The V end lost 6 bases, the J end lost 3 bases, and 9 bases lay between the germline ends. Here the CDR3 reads CSVTGNYEQYF. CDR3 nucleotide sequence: TGCAGCGTCACGGGGAACTACGAGCAGTACTTC.

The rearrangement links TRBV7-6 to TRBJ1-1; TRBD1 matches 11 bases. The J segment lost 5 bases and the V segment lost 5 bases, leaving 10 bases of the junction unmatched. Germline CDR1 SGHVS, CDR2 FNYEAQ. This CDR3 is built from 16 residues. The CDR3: CASSERTGGHRTEAFF. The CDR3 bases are TGTGCCAGCAGCGAGAGGACAGGGGGCCATAGAACTGAAGCTTTCTTT. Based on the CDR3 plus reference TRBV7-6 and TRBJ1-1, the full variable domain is GAGVSQSPRYKVTKRGQDVALRCDPISGHVSLYWYRQALGQGPEFLTYFNYEAQQDKSGLPNDRFSAERPEGSISTLTIQRTEQRDSAMYRCASSERTGGHRTEAFFGQGTRLTVV.

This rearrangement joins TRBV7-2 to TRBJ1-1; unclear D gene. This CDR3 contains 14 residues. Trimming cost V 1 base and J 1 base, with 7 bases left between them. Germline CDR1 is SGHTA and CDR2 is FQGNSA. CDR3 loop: CASSLVVRNTEAFF. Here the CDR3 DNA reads TGTGCCAGCAGCTTAGTAGTGCGGAACACTGAAGCTTTCTTT.

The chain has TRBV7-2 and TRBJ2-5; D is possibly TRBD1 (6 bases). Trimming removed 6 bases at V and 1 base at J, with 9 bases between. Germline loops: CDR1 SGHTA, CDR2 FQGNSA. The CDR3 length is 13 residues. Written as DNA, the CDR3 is TGTGCCAGCAGTGGACAGATCCAAGAGACCCAGTACTTC. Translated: CASSGQIQETQYF.

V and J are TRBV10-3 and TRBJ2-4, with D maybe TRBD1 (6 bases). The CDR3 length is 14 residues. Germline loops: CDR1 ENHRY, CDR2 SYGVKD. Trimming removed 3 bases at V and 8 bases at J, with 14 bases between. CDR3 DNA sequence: TGTGCCATCAGTGACAACAGGGCCGGGGACATTCAGTACTTC. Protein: CAISDNRAGDIQYF.

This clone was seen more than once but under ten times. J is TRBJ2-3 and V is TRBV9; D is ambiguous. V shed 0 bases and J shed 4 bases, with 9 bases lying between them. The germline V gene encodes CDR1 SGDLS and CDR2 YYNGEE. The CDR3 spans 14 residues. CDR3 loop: CASSVEPAADTQYF. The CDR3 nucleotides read TGTGCCAGCAGCGTAGAGCCAGCAGCAGATACGCAGTATTTT.

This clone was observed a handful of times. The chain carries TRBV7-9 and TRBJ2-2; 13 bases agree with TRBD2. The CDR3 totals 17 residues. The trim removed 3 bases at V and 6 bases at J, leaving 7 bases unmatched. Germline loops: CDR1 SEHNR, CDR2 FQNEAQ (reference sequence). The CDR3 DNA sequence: TGTGCCAGCAGCTTCAGCGTCGGACTAGCGGGAGCCGGGGAGCTGTTTTTT. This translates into CASSFSVGLAGAGELFF.

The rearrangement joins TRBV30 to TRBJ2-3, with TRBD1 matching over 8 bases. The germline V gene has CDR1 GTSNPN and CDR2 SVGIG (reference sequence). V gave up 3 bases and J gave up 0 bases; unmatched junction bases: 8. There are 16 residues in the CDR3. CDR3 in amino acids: CAWRGQAHASTDTQYF. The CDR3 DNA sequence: TGTGCCTGGAGGGGACAGGCTCATGCTAGCACAGATACGCAGTATTTT. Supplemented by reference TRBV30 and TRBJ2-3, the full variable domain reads SQTIHQWPATLVQPVGSPLSLECTVEGTSNPNLYWYRQAAGRGLQLLFYSVGIGQISSEVPQNLSASRPQDRQFILSSKKLLLSDSGFYLCAWRGQAHASTDTQYFGPGTRLTVL.

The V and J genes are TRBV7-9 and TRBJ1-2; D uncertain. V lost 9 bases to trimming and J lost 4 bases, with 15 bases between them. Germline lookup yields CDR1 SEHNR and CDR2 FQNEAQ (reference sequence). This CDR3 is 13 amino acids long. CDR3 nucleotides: TGTGCCAGTGAGAACACCGCCGGCTATGGCTACACCTTC. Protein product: CASENTAGYGYTF.

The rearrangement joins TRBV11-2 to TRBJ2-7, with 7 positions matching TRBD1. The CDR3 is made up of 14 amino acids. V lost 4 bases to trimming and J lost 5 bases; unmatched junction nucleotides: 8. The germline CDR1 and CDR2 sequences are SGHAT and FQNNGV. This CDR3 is CASSSTTGIHEQYF. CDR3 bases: TGTGCCAGCAGCTCAACGACAGGGATCCACGAGCAGTACTTC.

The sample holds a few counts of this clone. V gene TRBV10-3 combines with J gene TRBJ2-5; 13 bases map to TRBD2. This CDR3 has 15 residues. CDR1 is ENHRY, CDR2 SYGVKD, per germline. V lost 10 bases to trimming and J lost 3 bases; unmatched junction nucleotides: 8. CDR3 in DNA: TGTGCCAGCAGACGACTAGCGGGAGGAGAAGAGACCCAGTACTTC. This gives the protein CASRRLAGGEETQYF.

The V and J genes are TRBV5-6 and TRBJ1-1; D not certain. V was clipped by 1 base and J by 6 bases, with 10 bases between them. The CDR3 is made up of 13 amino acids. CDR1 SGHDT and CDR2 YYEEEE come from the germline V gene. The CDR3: CASSLPDRAEAFF. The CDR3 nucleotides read TGTGCCAGCAGCTTGCCCGATCGGGCTGAAGCTTTCTTT. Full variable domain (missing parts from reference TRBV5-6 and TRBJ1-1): DAGVTQSPTHLIKTRGQQVTLRCSPKSGHDTVSWYQQALGQGPQFIFQYYEEEERQRGNFPDRFSGHQFPNYSSELNVNALLLGDSALYLCASSLPDRAEAFFGQGTRLTVV.

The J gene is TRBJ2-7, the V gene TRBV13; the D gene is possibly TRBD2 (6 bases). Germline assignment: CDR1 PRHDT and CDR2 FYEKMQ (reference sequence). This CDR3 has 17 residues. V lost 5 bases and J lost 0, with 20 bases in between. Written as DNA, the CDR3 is TGTGCCAGCAGCGCCGGCGGGGTGGGGGTTCCCTCCTACGAGCAGTACTTC. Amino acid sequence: CASSAGGVGVPSYEQYF.

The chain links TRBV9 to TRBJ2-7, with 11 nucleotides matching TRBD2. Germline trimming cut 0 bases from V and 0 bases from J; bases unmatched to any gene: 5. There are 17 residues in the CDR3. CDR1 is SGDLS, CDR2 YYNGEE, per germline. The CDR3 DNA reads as TGTGCCAGCAGCGTAGGGCTAGCGGGAGGTAGCTCCTACGAGCAGTACTTC. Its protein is CASSVGLAGGSSYEQYF.

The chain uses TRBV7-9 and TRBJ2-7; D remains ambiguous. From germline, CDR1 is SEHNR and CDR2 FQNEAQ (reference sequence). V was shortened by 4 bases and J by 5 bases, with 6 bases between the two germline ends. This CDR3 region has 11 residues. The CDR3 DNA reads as TGTGCCAGCAGCTCAGCCAACGAGCAGTACTTC. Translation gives CASSSANEQYF.

CDR3 bases: TGTGCCATCAGTGAAAAAAGGACAAACGAGGAGACCCAGTACTTC. Translation: CAISEKRTNEETQYF. The rearrangement joins TRBV10-3 to TRBJ2-5; weak D call: TRBD1 (5 bases). The CDR3 spans 15 residues. Trimming took 3 bases from V and 5 from J, leaving 16 bases between them. CDR1 ENHRY and CDR2 SYGVKD come from the germline V gene.

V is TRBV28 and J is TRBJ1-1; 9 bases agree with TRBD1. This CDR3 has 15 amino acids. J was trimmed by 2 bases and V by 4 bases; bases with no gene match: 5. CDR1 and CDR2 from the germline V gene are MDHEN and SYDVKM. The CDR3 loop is CASSSQGASNTEAFF. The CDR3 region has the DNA TGTGCCAGCAGTTCACAGGGGGCGAGTAACACTGAAGCTTTCTTT.

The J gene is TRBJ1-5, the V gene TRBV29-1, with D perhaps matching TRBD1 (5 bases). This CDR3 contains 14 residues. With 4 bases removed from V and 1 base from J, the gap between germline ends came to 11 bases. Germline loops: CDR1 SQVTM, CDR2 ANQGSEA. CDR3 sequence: CSVGGAGSNQPQHF. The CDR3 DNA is TGCAGCGTTGGCGGGGCGGGGAGCAATCAGCCCCAGCATTTT.

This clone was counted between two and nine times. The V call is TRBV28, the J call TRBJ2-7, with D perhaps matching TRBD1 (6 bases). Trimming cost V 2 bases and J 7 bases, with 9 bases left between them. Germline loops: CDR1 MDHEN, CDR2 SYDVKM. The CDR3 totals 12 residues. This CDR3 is CASSLNREEQYF. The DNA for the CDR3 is TGTGCCAGCAGTTTAAACAGGGAGGAGCAGTACTTC.

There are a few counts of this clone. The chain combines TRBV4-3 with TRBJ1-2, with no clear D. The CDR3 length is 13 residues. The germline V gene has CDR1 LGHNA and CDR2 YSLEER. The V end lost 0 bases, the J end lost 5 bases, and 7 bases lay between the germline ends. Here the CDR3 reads CASSQDRRYGYTF. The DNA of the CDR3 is TGCGCCAGCAGCCAAGATAGGCGGTATGGCTACACCTTC.